These 32 T cell receptor beta chains came from one sample sequenced in a study of T cell responses to AZD1222 COVID-19 vaccine. Only in-frame clones appear in the TCRdb table, and some are missing; sequencing was by immunoSEQ multiplex PCR. The sample lists around 99,000 clones; around 90% were seen once. Specimen: peripheral blood, collected on day 0 of AZD1222 vaccination. The receptor source for this set is an adult in good health.

This clone turned up a few times. V gene TRBV7-3 combines with J gene TRBJ2-2; D gene uncertain. This CDR3 contains 15 residues. V dropped 5 bases and J dropped 5 bases, with 15 bases sitting between them. Germline values: CDR1 SGHTA, CDR2 FQGTGA. As DNA, the CDR3 is TGTGCCAGCAGCCAGATCTGGGCGACGACCGGGGAGCTGTTTTTT. It encodes CASSQIWATTGELFF.

V usage is TRBV6-5 and J usage is TRBJ2-7; TRBD2 is a possible D gene (6 bases). Looked up from germline, CDR1 is MNHEY and CDR2 is SVGAGI. Trimming shortened V by 5 bases and J by 3 bases, and 17 bases separated the two germline ends. This CDR3 region has 15 residues. For the CDR3, the DNA is TGTGCCAGCAGTAATCAACTAGCATCCAGCTACGAGCAGTACTTC. Amino acids: CASSNQLASSYEQYF.

This rearrangement joins TRBV18 to TRBJ1-4, with D unclear. This CDR3 is 14 amino acids long. Germline lookup yields CDR1 KGHSH and CDR2 LQKENI. Trimming cost V 1 base and J 8 bases, with 11 bases left between them. The CDR3 sequence: CASSPRGADEKLFF. In nucleotides, the CDR3 is TGTGCCAGCTCACCACGCGGAGCGGACGAAAAACTGTTTTTT.

The V gene is TRBV5-5, the J gene TRBJ1-1; unclear D gene. The CDR3 spans 15 residues. Trimming removed 3 bases from V and 4 bases from J, with 16 bases in between. The V gene's germline CDR1 is SGHKS and CDR2 YYEKEE (reference sequence). In DNA, the CDR3 is TGTGCCAGCAGCTGGGAATATGTTCCGGGCACTGAAGCTTTCTTT. Translated, it gives CASSWEYVPGTEAFF.

The V call is TRBV4-2, the J call TRBJ2-3, with D possibly being TRBD2 (5 bases). With 1 base removed from V and 4 bases from J, the gap between germline ends came to 9 bases. Germline CDR1 and CDR2: LGHNA and YNFKEQ. The CDR3 loop spans 14 amino acids. DNA for the CDR3: TGTGCCAGCAGCCAAGCGCTAGCTTCAGATACGCAGTATTTT. It is translated as CASSQALASDTQYF.

This chain uses TRBV7-7 with TRBJ2-7; no clear D gene. CDR3 length: 11 residues. Deletions cut 5 bases from V and 3 bases from J, with 5 bases between. CDR1 and CDR2 (germline): SSHAT, FNYEAQ (reference sequence). DNA of the CDR3: TGTGCCAGCAGCCAACACTACGAGCAGTACTTC. Its translation is CASSQHYEQYF.

This clone was observed a handful of times. The J gene is TRBJ2-7, the V gene TRBV3-1 (or the pseudogene TRBV3-2); no clear D gene. The CDR3 length is 12 residues. The ends were cut back, 8 bases at V and 3 bases at J, with 11 bases in the middle. Germline assignment: CDR1 LGHDT and CDR2 YNNKEL (reference sequence). CDR3 loop: CASGPGVYEQYF. The CDR3 nucleotides are TGTGCCAGCGGCCCCGGCGTCTACGAGCAGTACTTC.

V is TRBV4-3 and J is TRBJ1-3; unclear D gene. The V end lost 1 base, the J end lost 2 bases, and 3 bases lay between the germline ends. Germline CDR1 reads LGHNA; CDR2 reads YSLEER. The CDR3 has 13 amino acids. CDR3 bases: TGCGCCAGCAGCCAAGCCCCTGGAAACACCATATATTTT. Its translation is CASSQAPGNTIYF.

The CDR3: CASSQDPQGTQYF. DNA for the CDR3: TGTGCCAGCAGCCAAGATCCACAGGGTACGCAGTATTTT. V is TRBV14 and J is TRBJ2-3, with a tentative D call TRBD1 (6 bases). Trimming removed 0 bases at V and 8 bases at J, with 9 bases between. In germline, CDR1 is SGHDN, CDR2 FVKESK. This CDR3 has 13 amino acids. The full variable domain, with the rest looked up from reference TRBV14 and TRBJ2-3, is EAGVTQFPSHSVIEKGQTVTLRCDPISGHDNLYWYRRVMGKEIKFLLHFVKESKQDESGMPNNRFLAERTGGTYSTLKVQPAELEDSGVYFCASSQDPQGTQYFGPGTRLTVL.

The genes are TRBV7-8 and TRBJ1-5; maybe TRBD1 (6 bases). The V end was cut by 7 bases, the J end by 0 bases, with 16 bases between. This CDR3 is 16 amino acids long. CDR1 and CDR2 (germline): SGHVS, FQNEAQ. The CDR3 nucleotides are TGTGCCAGCACTACAGGGCCTCGATATAGCAATCAGCCCCAGCATTTT. Its protein is CASTTGPRYSNQPQHF. The full variable domain, its missing parts supplied by reference TRBV7-8 and TRBJ1-5, is GAGVSQSPRYKVAKRGQDVALRCDPISGHVSLFWYQQALGQGPEFLTYFQNEAQLDKSGLPSDRFFAERPEGSVSTLKIQRTQQEDSAVYLCASTTGPRYSNQPQHFGDGTRLSIL.

V gene TRBV27 combines with J gene TRBJ2-3; weak D call: TRBD2 (5 bases). The ends were cut back, 3 bases at V and 5 bases at J, with 9 bases in the middle. CDR1 and CDR2 (germline): MNHEY, SMNVEV (reference sequence). The CDR3 totals 13 residues. Here the CDR3 DNA reads TGTGCCAGCAGTTTTTACGGGATAGATACGCAGTATTTT. This codes for CASSFYGIDTQYF.

J is TRBJ2-2 and V is TRBV6-4, with 11 bases aligning to TRBD2. This CDR3 is 15 amino acids long. Germline loops: CDR1 MRHNA, CDR2 SNTAGT. Trimming at V came to 6 bases and at J to 6 bases, leaving 6 bases not matched to a gene. CDR3 region: CASSPLAGEAGELFF. Here the CDR3 DNA reads TGTGCCAGCAGCCCACTAGCGGGAGAGGCCGGGGAGCTGTTTTTT.

This chain uses TRBV11-1 with TRBJ2-2; D uncertain. The CDR3 loop spans 12 amino acids. The ends were cut back, 6 bases at V and 8 bases at J, with 10 bases in the middle. Germline values: CDR1 SGHAT, CDR2 FQDESV (reference sequence). The CDR3 DNA is TGTGCCAGCAGTTCACAAATGGGGGAGCTGTTTTTT. Protein sequence: CASSSQMGELFF.

This chain's CDR3 is CASTGGLLDTEAFF. The DNA of the CDR3 is TGTGCCAGCACCGGAGGGTTGTTGGACACTGAAGCTTTCTTT. This chain links TRBV5-5 with TRBJ1-1; no clear D gene. Trimming removed 6 bases at V and 3 bases at J, with 15 bases between. The CDR3 runs 14 residues. The germline V gene encodes CDR1 SGHKS and CDR2 YYEKEE (reference sequence).

This clone showed up just once. This chain links TRBV2 with TRBJ2-7; TRBD1 is a possible D gene (5 bases). V lost 3 bases and J 2 bases, leaving 17 bases between the germline ends. The germline V gene encodes CDR1 SNHLY and CDR2 FYNNEI. The CDR3 covers 16 residues. The chain's CDR3 is CASSDLIGEVTYEQYF. The CDR3, as DNA: TGTGCCAGCAGTGATTTGATAGGGGAAGTCACCTACGAGCAGTACTTC.

The rearrangement links TRBV4-1 to TRBJ1-5; D is perhaps TRBD1 (6 bases). With 0 bases removed from V and 1 base from J, the gap between germline ends came to 7 bases. This CDR3 spans 15 amino acids. Germline lookup yields CDR1 MGHRA and CDR2 YSYEKL. As DNA, the CDR3 is TGCGCCAGCAGCCAAGACAGGGGAAGCAATCAGCCCCAGCATTTT. Its translation: CASSQDRGSNQPQHF.

V and J are TRBV4-1 and TRBJ2-6, with 7 nucleotides matching TRBD1. Trimming took 2 bases from V and 0 from J; bases not matched to a gene: 4. Germline V gene data show CDR1 as MGHRA and CDR2 as YSYEKL. The CDR3 spans 17 residues. The CDR3 coding sequence is TGCGCCAGCAGCCAACCGGGACAGAACTCTGGGGCCAACGTCCTGACTTTC. Translating it yields CASSQPGQNSGANVLTF.

The chain couples TRBV5-5 to TRBJ1-1; D remains ambiguous. The V gene's germline CDR1 is SGHKS and CDR2 YYEKEE (reference sequence). Trimming pared 0 bases from V and 7 bases from J, leaving 13 bases between. The CDR3 has 14 residues. The DNA for the CDR3 is TGTGCCAGCAGCTTGGTCCCAAGGGCGAATGAAGCTTTCTTT. As protein: CASSLVPRANEAFF. The full variable domain, in which reference TRBV5-5 and TRBJ1-1 provide the parts outside the CDR3, is DAGVTQSPTHLIKTRGQQVTLRCSPISGHKSVSWYQQVLGQGPQFIFQYYEKEERGRGNFPDRFSARQFPNYSSELNVNALLLGDSALYLCASSLVPRANEAFFGQGTRLTVV.

The rearrangement uses TRBV29-1 and TRBJ2-3, with TRBD2 matching 7 bases. The trim removed 6 bases at V and 3 bases at J, leaving 12 bases unmatched. From germline, CDR1 is SQVTM and CDR2 ANQGSEA. This CDR3 contains 15 residues. CDR3 sequence reads: CSVGGGTQHTDTQYF. DNA of the CDR3: TGCAGCGTGGGGGGAGGGACCCAGCATACAGATACGCAGTATTTT.

This chain connects TRBV7-9 to TRBJ2-1, with 13 bases aligning to TRBD2. CDR1 is SEHNR, CDR2 FQNEAQ, per germline (reference sequence). The CDR3 length is 16 residues. The ends lost 5 bases at V and 8 bases at J; junction bases unmatched: 9. The CDR3 spells CASSPGLAGVVDEQFF. Written as DNA, the CDR3 is TGTGCCAGCAGCCCTGGACTAGCGGGAGTTGTTGATGAGCAGTTCTTC.

V and J are TRBV28 and TRBJ1-5; 11 bases agree with TRBD1. In germline, CDR1 is MDHEN, CDR2 SYDVKM. This CDR3 is 15 amino acids long. V lost 3 bases to trimming and J lost 4 bases; unmatched junction nucleotides: 2. The CDR3 DNA is TGTGCCAGCAGTTTTAGGGACAGGGGGAATCAGCCCCAGCATTTT. It translates to CASSFRDRGNQPQHF.

CDR3 amino acids: CASSPSTGGSGELFF. Written as DNA, the CDR3 is TGCGCCAGCAGCCCGAGTACGGGAGGTTCCGGGGAGCTGTTTTTT. The rearrangement joins TRBV5-1 to TRBJ2-2, with TRBD2 identical over 7 bases. After removal of 4 bases from V and 6 bases from J, the junction contained 9 bases not matched to a gene. The CDR3 extends over 15 amino acids. Germline loops: CDR1 SGHRS, CDR2 YFSETQ.

The chain joins TRBV5-1 to TRBJ2-4; D uncertain. V shed 0 bases and J shed 3 bases, with 10 bases lying between them. This CDR3 has 15 residues. Germline assignment: CDR1 SGHRS and CDR2 YFSETQ. The chain's CDR3 is CASSLDRTVKNIQYF. CDR3 DNA sequence: TGCGCCAGCAGCTTGGACAGAACTGTCAAAAACATTCAGTACTTC. Using reference TRBV5-1 and TRBJ2-4 for the parts outside the CDR3, the full variable domain is KAGVTQTPRYLIKTRGQQVTLSCSPISGHRSVSWYQQTPGQGLQFLFEYFSETQRNKGNFPGRFSGRQFSNSRSEMNVSTLELGDSALYLCASSLDRTVKNIQYFGAGTRLSVL.

The chain uses TRBV3-1 (or the pseudogene TRBV3-2) and TRBJ2-1; 9 bases line up with TRBD2. The CDR3 is 15 residues long. Germline CDR1 and CDR2: LGHDT and YNNKEL (reference sequence). Trimming at V came to 1 base and at J to 4 bases, leaving 2 bases not matched to a gene. DNA of the CDR3: TGTGCCAGCAGCCAAGTGGCGGGGGGGTACAATGAGCAGTTCTTC. This translates into CASSQVAGGYNEQFF.

This clone has more than one count but fewer than ten. The V gene is TRBV30, the J gene TRBJ1-2, with D possibly TRBD1 on 5 matching bases. The V end lost 1 base, the J end lost 8 bases, and 11 bases lay between the germline ends. The length of the CDR3 is 12 residues. Germline V gene sequence: CDR1 GTSNPN, CDR2 SVGIG (reference sequence). CDR3 bases: TGTGCCTGGAGTGGTGCGACAGTCGGCTACACCTTC. It codes for CAWSGATVGYTF.

The chain is built from TRBV12-3 or TRBV12-4 and TRBJ1-6; D remains unclear. With 8 bases removed from V and 10 bases from J, the gap between germline ends came to 15 bases. CDR3 length: 13 residues. CDR3: CASSLAVSSPLHF. CDR3 coding DNA: TGTGCCAGCTCTCTGGCAGTTAGCTCACCCCTCCACTTT.

This chain uses TRBV10-1 with TRBJ1-1; no firm D call. Deletions cut 2 bases from V and 4 bases from J, with 8 bases between. The CDR3 consists of 13 residues. Germline loops: CDR1 WNHNN, CDR2 SYGVQD (reference sequence). In DNA form, the CDR3 reads TGCGCCAGCAGTGAGAGGGTTGGCACTGAAGCTTTCTTT. Its translation: CASSERVGTEAFF.

This chain joins TRBV19 and TRBJ1-4; unclear D gene. The CDR3 has 13 residues. Trimming took off 6 bases at V and 2 bases at J, with 7 bases between the two ends. Germline V gene lookup returns CDR1 LNHDA and CDR2 SQIVND (reference sequence). CDR3: CASSGITNEKLFF. CDR3 coding DNA: TGTGCCAGTAGCGGGATCACTAATGAAAAACTGTTTTTT.

This chain links TRBV7-8 with TRBJ1-2; D is unclear. Trimming stripped 1 base from V and 8 bases from J, with 17 bases between. The CDR3 has 15 amino acids. The V gene's germline CDR1 is SGHVS and CDR2 FQNEAQ. CDR3 DNA sequence: TGTGCCAGCAGCTTAGGAGTGCGGGCCTTTGACGGCTACACCTTC. This encodes CASSLGVRAFDGYTF.

The chain has TRBV21-1 and TRBJ2-7; the DNA was not used to check the table's D call, TRBD2. TRBV21-1 is tagged as a pseudogene. This CDR3 contains 18 residues. This CDR3 is CASSKGLGSSGRLYEQYF. CDR3 DNA sequence: TGTGCCAGCAGCAAAGGGCTTGGATCTAGCGGGAGGTTATACGAGCAGTACTTC.

This chain connects TRBV7-8 to TRBJ2-7; D gene ambiguous. Germline V lookup: CDR1 SGHVS, CDR2 FQNEAQ. The CDR3 extends over 13 amino acids. Trimming cost V 5 bases and J 6 bases, with 14 bases left between them. In DNA, the CDR3 is TGTGCCAGCAGCATATTCAGGTCTAGCGAGCAGTACTTC. This translates into CASSIFRSSEQYF.

This chain joins TRBV27 and TRBJ2-1; 7 positions agree with TRBD2. The V gene's germline CDR1 is MNHEY and CDR2 SMNVEV (reference sequence). This CDR3 contains 15 residues. With 7 bases clipped from V and 5 bases from J, the junction kept 11 bases outside the gene matches. The CDR3 loop is CASTSSGLRNNEQFF. CDR3 DNA sequence: TGTGCCAGCACCTCTTCGGGACTACGCAACAATGAGCAGTTCTTC.